This T cell receptor (beta chain) appears in the sequencing data of a study of CD8 T cells in ankylosing spondylitis. General study results and limits: It appeared that ankylosing spondylitis blood was characterized by a TCR beta motif of roughly 8 highly homologous variants. Past studies reported some motif variants in reactive arthritis synovial fluid and blood.

The germline V and J ends were trimmed by 6 bases and 1 base, with 16 bases remaining between them. The CDR3 has 16 amino acids. Germline V gives CDR1 LNHNV, CDR2 YYDKDF (reference sequence). Preparation of TCR beta libraries was done by quantitative 5'-RACE with molecular barcodes. A single record per CDR3 protein comes from TCRdb applying MiXCR to the 5' RACE reads. The data hold about 540,000 distinct CDR3 sequences, with roughly an eighth observed a single time. The table lists this clonotype with many counts. Antigen unknown. What was sequenced was blood, either unsorted or a sorted T cell fraction (not recorded which). This rearrangement joins TRBV15 to TRBJ1-5; D is unresolved. This receptor was obtained from a male donor with ankylosing spondylitis. The CDR3 bases are TGTGCCACCAGGGCCCTCCGGGCTAGCAGCAATCAGCCCCAGCATTTT. This encodes CATRALRASSNQPQHF. The complete variable domain, with remaining parts taken from reference TRBV15 and TRBJ1-5, reads DAMVIQNPRYQVTQFGKPVTLSCSQTLNHNVMYWYQQKSSQAPKLLFHYYDKDFNNEADTPDNFQSRRPNTSFCFLDIRSPGLGDTAMYLCATRALRASSNQPQHFGDGTRLSIL.